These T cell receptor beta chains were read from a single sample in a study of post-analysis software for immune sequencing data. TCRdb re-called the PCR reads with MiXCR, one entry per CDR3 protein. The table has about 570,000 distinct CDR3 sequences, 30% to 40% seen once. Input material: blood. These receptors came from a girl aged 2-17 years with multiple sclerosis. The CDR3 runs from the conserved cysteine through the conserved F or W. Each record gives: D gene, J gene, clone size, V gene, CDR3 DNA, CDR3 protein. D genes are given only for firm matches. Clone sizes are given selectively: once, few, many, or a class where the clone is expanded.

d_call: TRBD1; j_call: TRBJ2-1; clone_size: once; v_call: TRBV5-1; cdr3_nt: TGCGCCAGCAGCTTGGAGACAGGGACCTACAATGAGCAGTTCTTC; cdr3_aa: CASSLETGTYNEQFF
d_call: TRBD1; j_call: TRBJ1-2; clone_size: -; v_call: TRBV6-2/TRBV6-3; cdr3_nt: TGTGCCAGCAGACGGGACAGGGGGTATGGCTACACCTTC; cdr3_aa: CASRRDRGYGYTF
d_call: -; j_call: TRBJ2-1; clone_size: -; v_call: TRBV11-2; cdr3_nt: TGTGCCAGCACCAGATCGCAAACCTCCTACAATGAGCAGTTCTTC; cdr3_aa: CASTRSQTSYNEQFF
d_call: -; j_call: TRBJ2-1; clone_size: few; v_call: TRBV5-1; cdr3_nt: TGCGCCAGCAGCTCGGACGGAAACAATGAGCCGTTCTTC; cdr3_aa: CASSSDGNNEPFF
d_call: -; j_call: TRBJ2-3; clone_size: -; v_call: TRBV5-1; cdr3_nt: TGCGCCAGCAGCTTGCGGCAGGGGAAGCTCACAGATACGCAGTATTTT; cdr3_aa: CASSLRQGKLTDTQYF
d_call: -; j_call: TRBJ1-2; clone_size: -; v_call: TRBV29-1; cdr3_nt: TGCAGCGTTGCCCCCTCGACAGGTCTCTATGGCTACACCTTC; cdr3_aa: CSVAPSTGLYGYTF
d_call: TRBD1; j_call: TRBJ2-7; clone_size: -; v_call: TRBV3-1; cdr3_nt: TGTGCCAGCAGCCAAAAACCGGGACAGAGATACGAGCAGTACTTC; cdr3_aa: CASSQKPGQRYEQYF
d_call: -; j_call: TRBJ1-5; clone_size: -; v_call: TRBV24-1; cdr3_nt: TGTGCCACCAGTGACAGCAACAATTTTTATAGCAATCAGCCCCAGCATTTT; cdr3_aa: CATSDSNNFYSNQPQHF
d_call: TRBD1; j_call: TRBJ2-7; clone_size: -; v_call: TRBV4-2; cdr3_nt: TGTGCCAGCAGCCAAGCGGGACAGGGCGTCTACGAGCAGTACTTC; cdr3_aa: CASSQAGQGVYEQYF
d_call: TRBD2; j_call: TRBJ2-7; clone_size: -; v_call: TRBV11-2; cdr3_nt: TGTGCCAGCAGCCCTCGGGGGGCTAGCGGGGGGATCTCCTACGAGCAGTACTTC; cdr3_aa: CASSPRGASGGISYEQYF
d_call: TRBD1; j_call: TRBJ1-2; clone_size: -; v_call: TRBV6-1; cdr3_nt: TGTGCCAGCAGTACAAGGGACAGGGACAAGTATGGCTACACCTTC; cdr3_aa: CASSTRDRDKYGYTF
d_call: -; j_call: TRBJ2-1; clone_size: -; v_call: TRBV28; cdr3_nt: TGTGCCAGCAGTAACAGGGATTCCTTCAATGAGCAGTTCTTC; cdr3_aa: CASSNRDSFNEQFF
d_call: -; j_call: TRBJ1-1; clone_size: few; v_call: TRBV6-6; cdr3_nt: TGTGCCAGCAGTTACTCCCGGGGTGGTGACACTGAAGCTTTCTTT; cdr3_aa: CASSYSRGGDTEAFF
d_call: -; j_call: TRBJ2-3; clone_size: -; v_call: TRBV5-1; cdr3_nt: TGCGCCAGCAGCTTAGTAGACCATACAGATACGCAGTATTTT; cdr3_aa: CASSLVDHTDTQYF
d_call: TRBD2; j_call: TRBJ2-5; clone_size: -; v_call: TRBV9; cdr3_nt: TGTGCCAGCAGCGTACGGACTAGCGGGCAAGAGACCCAGTACTTC; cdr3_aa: CASSVRTSGQETQYF